Below are 23 T cell receptor beta chains sequenced from a single sample in a study of blood T cell repertoires in COVID-19 (dated by TCRdb to about 2020). Receptors were amplified or captured by the immunoSEQ multiplex PCR assay. Imported from immuneACCESS, the table was reduced by TCRdb to in-frame sequences with V and J called. These copies leave out some clones; in studies compared against another copy, an unresolved V gene accounts for under half, and the cause of the remainder is not known. This sample lists some 33,000 clones; around 84% were detected once. The ten top clones hold 13% of the sample. The sequenced sample consisted of peripheral blood. Source of these receptors: a human donor in a cohort sampled during active COVID-19.

This clone was recorded only once. This chain joins TRBV18 and TRBJ2-3, with 10 bases identical to TRBD2. The V gene end was trimmed by 5 bases and the J gene end by 6 bases; junction bases not matched to a gene: 14. Germline V lookup: CDR1 KGHSH, CDR2 LQKENI. The CDR3 is 17 amino acids. As DNA, the CDR3 is TGTGCCAGCTCATCTGGTAGGCCTAGCGGGGGCCGTGATACGCAGTATTTT. This sequence encodes CASSSGRPSGGRDTQYF.

The rearrangement joins TRBV4-2 to TRBJ2-3, with TRBD2 matching over 8 bases. Germline assignment: CDR1 LGHNA and CDR2 YNFKEQ. The CDR3 is made up of 15 amino acids. V shed 3 bases, J shed 2 bases, and the junction held 4 bases outside the gene matches. This chain's CDR3 is CASSQGAGDTDTQYF. CDR3 nucleotide sequence: TGTGCCAGCAGCCAGGGAGCGGGGGACACAGATACGCAGTATTTT.

CDR3 in amino acids: CASSYSRGETQYF. The CDR3 nucleotides read TGTGCCAGCAGTTACTCACGCGGAGAGACCCAGTACTTC. The V gene is TRBV6-5, the J gene TRBJ2-5; D gene unclear. V dropped 0 bases and J dropped 4 bases, with 6 bases sitting between them. Germline-derived CDR1 and CDR2 are MNHEY and SVGAGI. CDR3 length: 13 amino acids.

The CDR3 bases are TGCGCCAGCAGCCAAACCACAGGGGGCCTTGGAAACACCATATATTTT. Its translation: CASSQTTGGLGNTIYF. The chain employs TRBV4-3 and TRBJ1-3; 9 bases agree with TRBD1. CDR1 and CDR2 (germline): LGHNA, YSLEER. CDR3 length: 16 residues. The junction had 5 bases not matched to a gene; V was cut back by 2 bases and J by 3 bases.

The chain combines TRBV27 with TRBJ1-5; D gene unclear. Germline V lookup: CDR1 MNHEY, CDR2 SMNVEV (reference sequence). CDR3 length: 17 residues. V lost 3 bases and J lost 1, with 16 bases in between. This CDR3 reads CASSFRSGLGSNQPQHF. In nucleotides, the CDR3 is TGTGCCAGCAGTTTCCGTTCGGGTCTCGGGAGCAATCAGCCCCAGCATTTT.

The chain couples TRBV28 to TRBJ1-5; perhaps TRBD1 as D (5 bases). From germline, CDR1 is MDHEN and CDR2 SYDVKM. Trimming cost V 7 bases and J 5 bases, with 12 bases left between them. The length of the CDR3 is 13 residues. The CDR3 sequence is CASTQGTYQPQHF. As DNA, the CDR3 is TGTGCCAGCACCCAAGGGACTTATCAGCCCCAGCATTTT.

The chain combines TRBV3-1 (or the pseudogene TRBV3-2) with TRBJ1-2; 7 bases map to TRBD1. Germline-derived CDR1 and CDR2 are LGHDT and YNNKEL (reference sequence). The V segment lost 2 bases and the J segment 6 bases; nucleotides outside the gene matches: 3. CDR3 length: 13 amino acids. Here the CDR3 reads CASSQIQGNGYTF. In nucleotides, the CDR3 is TGTGCCAGCAGCCAAATACAGGGGAATGGCTACACCTTC.

This clone was counted a single time. CDR3 nucleotides: TGTGCCAGTAGTATCTCTGCCCAGACCTACGAGCAGTACTTC. Protein: CASSISAQTYEQYF. J is TRBJ2-7 and V is TRBV19; D remains ambiguous. The ends were cut back, 3 bases at V and 2 bases at J, with 11 bases in the middle. The CDR3 spans 14 residues. The germline gives CDR1 LNHDA, CDR2 SQIVND (reference sequence).

This clone has just one count. The chain combines TRBV18 with TRBJ2-6; D is uncertain. The CDR3 is 15 amino acids. Germline V gene lookup returns CDR1 KGHSH and CDR2 LQKENI. V was cut by 3 bases and J by 2 bases, with 8 bases left in between. Written as DNA, the CDR3 is TGTGCCAGCTCACCGAATCCTACTGGGGCCAACGTCCTGACTTTC. It translates to CASSPNPTGANVLTF.

This clone was observed a single time. The V call is TRBV28, the J call TRBJ2-7, with D maybe TRBD1 (6 bases). Between the trimmed V and J ends, which lost 6 bases and 5 bases, there was a span of 17 bases. Per the germline V gene, CDR1 is MDHEN and CDR2 is SYDVKM. The length of the CDR3 is 14 residues. The CDR3 DNA reads as TGTGCCAGCAGCCTCATTGACCGGGACAACGAGCAGTACTTC. Its protein product is CASSLIDRDNEQYF. The full variable domain, rest sourced from reference TRBV28 and TRBJ2-7, is DVKVTQSSRYLVKRTGEKVFLECVQDMDHENMFWYRQDPGLGLRLIYFSYDVKMKEKGDIPEGYSVSREKKERFSLILESASTNQTSMYLCASSLIDRDNEQYFGPGTRLTVT.

This clone was found once. The CDR3 reads CASSSGGIFGYTF. The DNA of the CDR3 is TGTGCCAGCAGTTCGGGTGGAATTTTTGGCTACACCTTC. V is TRBV28 and J is TRBJ1-2, with D uncertain. Germline assignment: CDR1 MDHEN and CDR2 SYDVKM. V lost 4 bases and J 7 bases, leaving 13 bases between the germline ends. This CDR3 is 13 amino acids long.

The chain couples TRBV19 to TRBJ2-7, with 10 bases that match TRBD2. CDR1 is LNHDA and CDR2 is SQIVND in the germline V gene (reference sequence). With 5 bases clipped from V and 3 bases from J, the junction kept 13 bases outside the gene matches. The CDR3 is 17 residues long. This chain's CDR3 is CASSAQGTSALHYEQYF. The DNA of the CDR3 is TGTGCCAGTAGTGCCCAAGGGACTAGCGCTCTACACTACGAGCAGTACTTC.

The chain combines TRBV6-5 with TRBJ2-2; 7 bases agree with TRBD1. V gave up 6 bases and J gave up 0 bases; unmatched junction bases: 1. The CDR3 is 14 amino acids. The V gene's germline CDR1 is MNHEY and CDR2 SVGAGI. Here the CDR3 DNA reads TGTGCCAGCAGGGGACAGACGAACACCGGGGAGCTGTTTTTT. This gives the protein CASRGQTNTGELFF.

The chain couples TRBV3-1 (or the pseudogene TRBV3-2) to TRBJ2-7; TRBD1 matches at 7 bases. The trim removed 1 base at V and 0 bases at J, leaving 6 bases unmatched. This CDR3 contains 16 residues. Germline V gives CDR1 LGHDT, CDR2 YNNKEL (reference sequence). The CDR3 loop reads CASSQGTGPFSYEQYF. The CDR3 DNA reads as TGTGCCAGCAGCCAAGGGACAGGCCCTTTCTCCTACGAGCAGTACTTC.

The genes are TRBV29-1 and TRBJ1-5; D is undetermined. Per the germline V gene, CDR1 is SQVTM and CDR2 is ANQGSEA. The CDR3 has 13 residues. Trimming cost V 4 bases and J 1 base, with 8 bases left between them. As DNA, the CDR3 is TGCAGCGTTGGGGCACAAAGCAATCAGCCCCAGCATTTT. Its translation is CSVGAQSNQPQHF.

The chain recombines TRBV28 with TRBJ2-1, with D possibly matching TRBD2 (6 bases). This CDR3 is 16 amino acids long. From germline, CDR1 is MDHEN and CDR2 SYDVKM. Trimming removed 3 bases at V and 0 bases at J, with 12 bases between. The CDR3 bases are TGTGCCAGCAGTTTGAGGCGGGGCCGCTCCTACAATGAGCAGTTCTTC. Translated: CASSLRRGRSYNEQFF.

The V gene is TRBV6-6, the J gene TRBJ1-6; D ambiguous. V lost 6 bases and J 2 bases, leaving 11 bases between the germline ends. CDR3 length: 15 residues. Germline V gene data show CDR1 as MNHNY and CDR2 as SVGAGI (reference sequence). The CDR3 coding sequence is TGTGCCAGCAGCCTAGTAGGTGCCTATAATTCACCCCTCCACTTT. This gives the protein CASSLVGAYNSPLHF.

This chain connects TRBV5-1 to TRBJ2-3; 10 bases align to TRBD2. The trim removed 4 bases at V and 6 bases at J, leaving 8 bases unmatched. Per germline, CDR1 SGHRS and CDR2 YFSETQ. The CDR3 runs 15 residues. CDR3 residues: CASSPTRTSGDTQYF. DNA for the CDR3: TGCGCCAGCAGCCCTACCAGGACTAGCGGCGATACGCAGTATTTT.

This chain connects TRBV11-2 to TRBJ2-1; 7 nucleotides align to TRBD1. V was clipped by 4 bases and J by 3 bases; unmatched bases: 6. The germline V gene has CDR1 SGHAT and CDR2 FQNNGV. This CDR3 region has 15 residues. CDR3 DNA: TGTGCCAGCAGCTCGGGACAGCTTCGCTACAATGAGCAGTTCTTC. Amino acid sequence: CASSSGQLRYNEQFF. The whole variable domain, filled in from reference TRBV11-2 and TRBJ2-1, reads EAGVAQSPRYKIIEKRQSVAFWCNPISGHATLYWYQQILGQGPKLLIQFQNNGVVDDSQLPKDRFSAERLKGVDSTLKIQPAKLEDSAVYLCASSSGQLRYNEQFFGPGTRLTVL.

The J gene is TRBJ1-1, the V gene TRBV19, with 11 positions matching TRBD1. The CDR3 has 12 residues. The J segment lost 10 bases and the V segment lost 4 bases, leaving 2 bases of the junction unmatched. Germline CDR1 and CDR2: LNHDA and SQIVND (reference sequence). In nucleotides, the CDR3 is TGTGCCAGTAGTAAAGGACAGGGGGCAGCTTTCTTT. It specifies CASSKGQGAAFF.

The chain recombines TRBV21-1 with TRBJ1-2; the table's D call of TRBD1 was not tested on the DNA. TRBV21-1 is labeled a pseudogene. This CDR3 is 16 amino acids long. This CDR3 is CASSPQSRDRVGGYTF. CDR3 in DNA: TGTGCCAGCAGCCCCCAGTCCCGGGACAGGGTCGGTGGCTACACCTTC.

The chain has TRBV9 and TRBJ1-6; D remains unclear. The V gene lost 0 bases and the J gene lost 0 bases, with 7 bases spanning the gap. Germline CDR1 SGDLS, CDR2 YYNGEE. The CDR3 is made up of 16 amino acids. This CDR3 reads CASSVAESSYNSPLHF. CDR3 nucleotide sequence: TGTGCCAGCAGCGTAGCCGAGAGCTCCTATAATTCACCCCTCCACTTT.

V usage is TRBV24-1 and J usage is TRBJ1-1; D is unclear. This CDR3 has 13 residues. Between the trimmed V and J ends, which lost 5 bases and 8 bases, there was a span of 14 bases. The germline V gene has CDR1 KGHDR and CDR2 SFDVKD. The CDR3 sequence: CATSAPLAHEAFF. DNA of the CDR3: TGTGCCACCAGTGCCCCGCTGGCCCACGAAGCTTTCTTT.